A selection of T cell receptor beta chains follows, all from one sample in a study of T cell responses to AZD1222 COVID-19 vaccine. Only in-frame clones appear in the TCRdb table, and some are missing; sequencing was by immunoSEQ multiplex PCR. The data show about 120,000 clones, 90% to 95% seen once. Here the sequenced sample was peripheral blood, taken on day 0 of AZD1222 vaccination. These TCRs come from an adult in good health. The CDR3 runs from the conserved cysteine through the conserved F or W. The D gene is left open where the match is weak. Not every row has a clone size; where given, it reads once, few, many or a size class.

j_call v_call clone_size d_call cdr3_nt cdr3_aa
TRBJ1-5 TRBV28 . . TGTGCCAGCAGTCATAACAGGGGCAATCAGCCCCAGCATTTT CASSHNRGNQPQHF
TRBJ2-7 TRBV27 . . TGTGCCAGCAGTTTATGGGGGGCGAGGGGTTACGAGCAGTACTTC CASSLWGARGYEQYF
TRBJ1-2 TRBV10-1 . . TGCGCCAGCAGTGTACGCTATGGCTACACCTTC CASSVRYGYTF
TRBJ1-1 TRBV19 . . TGTGCCAGTAGGTGGGGGGCCCTAGGCTACACTGAAGCTTTCTTT CASRWGALGYTEAFF
TRBJ2-7 TRBV7-9 . TRBD1 TGTGCCAGCAGCTTAGGGTTGGGACAGGAGCCCTACGAGCAGTACTTC CASSLGLGQEPYEQYF
TRBJ1-2 TRBV7-9 . TRBD1 TGTGCCAGCAGCTTACAGGGGGCCAACTATGGCTACACCTTC CASSLQGANYGYTF
TRBJ1-1 TRBV9 . TRBD1 TGTGCCAGCAGCGTAGGGACAGGAGCGAACACTGAAGCTTTCTTT CASSVGTGANTEAFF
TRBJ1-1 TRBV7-9 . . TGTGCCAGCAGCTTAGAAGGTAGAAGGAGTGAAGCTTTCTTT CASSLEGRRSEAFF
TRBJ1-6 TRBV10-2 . . TGCGCCAGCTGTCCGACAAGAAATTCACCCCTCCACTTT CASCPTRNSPLHF
TRBJ2-1 TRBV2 . . TGTGCCAGCAGTGGGGTTCAGGACTACAATGAGCAGTTCTTC CASSGVQDYNEQFF
TRBJ1-5 TRBV6-5 few TRBD1 TGTGCCAGCAGTTACTCGAAGAATAACAGGGGCCAGCCCCAGCATTTT CASSYSKNNRGQPQHF
TRBJ2-7 TRBV28 . . TGTGCCAGCAGCCCCCAGGTCCCCTCCTACGAGCAGTACTTC CASSPQVPSYEQYF
TRBJ2-5 TRBV11-2 . TRBD2 TGTGCCAGCAGCAACCCTGAGGAGCGGGAGGTTCTAAAGACCCAGTACTTC CASSNPEEREVLKTQYF
TRBJ2-3 TRBV27 . . TGTGCCAGCAGTTACCTGGACAGACCAGATACGCAGTATTTT CASSYLDRPDTQYF
TRBJ1-6 TRBV5-1 . TRBD1 TGCGCCAGCAGCCGGGACAGGGCTATGAATTCACCCCTCCACTTT CASSRDRAMNSPLHF
TRBJ2-3 TRBV11-3 . TRBD2 TGTGCCAGCAGCTTACGATACCCGGCTAGCGGAACCACAGATACGCAGTATTTT CASSLRYPASGTTDTQYF
TRBJ1-5 TRBV4-2 . . TGTGCCAGCAGCCAAGGGCCAGGGACGGGATCCAATCAGCCCCAGCATTTT CASSQGPGTGSNQPQHF
TRBJ2-3 TRBV12-3/TRBV12-4 . . TGTGCCAGCAGTTTAGTCAGGGCAGATACGCAGTATTTT CASSLVRADTQYF
TRBJ2-1 TRBV11-2 . . TGTGCCAGCAGCTTAGGTGGGTGGGGAGTGCAGTTCTTC CASSLGGWGVQFF
TRBJ2-1 TRBV5-1 . . TGCGCCAGCAGCTTGGGGGGTGGAGCCTCCTACAATGAGCAGTTCTTC CASSLGGGASYNEQFF
TRBJ1-1 TRBV3-1/TRBV3-2 once TRBD1 TGTGCCAGCAGCCAAGTCCCAGGGGGGGCGAACACTGAAGCTTTCTTT CASSQVPGGANTEAFF
TRBJ2-2 TRBV5-4 . . TGTGCCAGCAGCTTGGCGGGCAGTAGCCGCACCGGGGAGCTGTTTTTT CASSLAGSSRTGELFF
TRBJ2-1 TRBV28 . TRBD2 TGTGCCAGCAGATCTCTAGCGGGAAGCTCCTACAATGAGCAGTTCTTC CASRSLAGSSYNEQFF
TRBJ2-1 TRBV27 . TRBD1 TGTGCCAGCAGCCGGGACAGGCTCTGGAATGAGCAGTTCTTC CASSRDRLWNEQFF
TRBJ1-6 TRBV7-9 . . TGTGCCAGCAGCCAAATTTTTGGTGCTGAAGGTTCACCCCTCCACTTT CASSQIFGAEGSPLHF
TRBJ2-7 TRBV5-6 once . TGTGCCAGCAGCTTGGTCCGGGGGCGGAAGGACGAGCAGTACTTC CASSLVRGRKDEQYF
TRBJ1-1 TRBV11-2 . . TGTGCCAGCAGCTTAGATATTCGGGGGAGAACTGAAGCTTTCTTT CASSLDIRGRTEAFF
TRBJ1-1 TRBV5-1 . TRBD1 TGCGCCAGCAGGGGATCAGGGGGTACTGAAGCTTTCTTT CASRGSGGTEAFF
TRBJ2-7 TRBV6-5 . TRBD2 TGTGCCAGCAGTTCCATTCTAGCGGGTGAGCAGTACTTC CASSSILAGEQYF
TRBJ2-4 TRBV27 few . TGTGCCAGCAGTAAGGCCAAAAACATTCAGTACTTC CASSKAKNIQYF
TRBJ1-4 TRBV27 . TRBD1 TGTGCCAGCAGTCCGCGACGGACAGGGTATGATGAAAAACTGTTTTTT CASSPRRTGYDEKLFF
TRBJ1-1 TRBV7-9 . . TGTGCCAGCACCCCCGGGCGGGGACTGGGTGCTTTCTTT CASTPGRGLGAFF
TRBJ1-5 TRBV11-2 . . TGTGCCAGCAGCTTAATAGTTCGGAACAGCAATCAGCCCCAGCATTTT CASSLIVRNSNQPQHF
TRBJ2-7 TRBV7-9 . TRBD2 TGTGCCAGCAGCTTAAGGCGGACTAGCGGAGCCTCATACGAGCAGTACTTC CASSLRRTSGASYEQYF
TRBJ2-3 TRBV7-3 . TRBD2 TGTGCCAGCAGCTCGCCCGGGACTAGAGCTTCCTCACAGTATTTT CASSSPGTRASSQYF
TRBJ2-1 TRBV11-3 . . TGTGCCAGCAGCTTAGACAGCTTAAATGAGCAGTTCTTC CASSLDSLNEQFF
TRBJ1-5 TRBV19 . TRBD1 TGTGCCAGTAGTATAGATCGGGGGACAGGGGGAGAGTATAGCAATCAGCCCCAGCATTTT CASSIDRGTGGEYSNQPQHF
TRBJ2-5 TRBV6-5 . . TGTGCCAGCAGTTACTCACAGCCGGAGACCCAGTACTTC CASSYSQPETQYF
TRBJ2-7 TRBV6-2/TRBV6-3 . TRBD2 TGTGCCAGCAGTTACCACGGACTAGCGGACCACTACGAGCAGTACTTC CASSYHGLADHYEQYF
TRBJ2-7 TRBV18 . TRBD2 TGTGCCAGCTCACCTTCCGGACTAGCGGGAGAGGGTTTCTCCTACGAGCAGTACTTC CASSPSGLAGEGFSYEQYF
TRBJ1-1 TRBV28 . TRBD1 TGTGCCAGCAGTTCGGACAGGGGGCCAATTAATGAAGCTTTCTTT CASSSDRGPINEAFF
TRBJ1-1 TRBV19 . . TGTGCCACCCGATGGGCGAACACTGAAGCTTTCTTT CATRWANTEAFF
TRBJ1-5 TRBV10-3 . . TGTGCCATCAGTGAGTCGGCCCTCCTCAATCAGCCCCAGCATTTT CAISESALLNQPQHF
TRBJ2-1 TRBV12-3/TRBV12-4 . TRBD1 TGTGCCAGCAGCACACAGGGGTATGAGCAGTTCTTC CASSTQGYEQFF
TRBJ1-6 TRBV15 . . TGTGCCACCCGGGCTCATAATTCACCCCTCCACTTT CATRAHNSPLHF
TRBJ2-5 TRBV2 . TRBD2 TGTGCCAGCAGTGAATTGCGGGAGGGCCCCGATACGGAGACCCAGTACTTC CASSELREGPDTETQYF
TRBJ1-3 TRBV28 . . TGTGCCAGCAGTTTTGGACAGTCTCCGAACACCATATATTTT CASSFGQSPNTIYF
TRBJ1-5 TRBV21-1 . . TGTACCCTCCCGACGGCCAATCAGCCCCAGCATTTT CTLPTANQPQHF
TRBJ2-5 TRBV7-9 . . TGTGCCAGCAGCTTAGTAGGGGGAAGTGGCCAAGAGACCCAGTACTTC CASSLVGGSGQETQYF
TRBJ2-1 TRBV9 . . TGTGCCAGCAGCGCCCATCCCAGGCAGCACAATGAGCAGTTCTTC CASSAHPRQHNEQFF